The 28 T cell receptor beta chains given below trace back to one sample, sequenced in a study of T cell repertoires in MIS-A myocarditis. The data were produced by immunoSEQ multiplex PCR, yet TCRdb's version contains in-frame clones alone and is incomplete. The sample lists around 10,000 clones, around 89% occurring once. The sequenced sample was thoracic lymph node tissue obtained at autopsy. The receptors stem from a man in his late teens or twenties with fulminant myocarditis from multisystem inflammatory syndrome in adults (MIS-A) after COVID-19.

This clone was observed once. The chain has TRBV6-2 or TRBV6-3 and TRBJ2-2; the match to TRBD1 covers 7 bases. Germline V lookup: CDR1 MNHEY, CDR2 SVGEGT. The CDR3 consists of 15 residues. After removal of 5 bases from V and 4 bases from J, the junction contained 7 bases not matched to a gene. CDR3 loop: CASSPADRSTGELFF. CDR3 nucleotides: TGTGCCAGCAGTCCCGCGGACAGGAGCACCGGGGAGCTGTTTTTT.

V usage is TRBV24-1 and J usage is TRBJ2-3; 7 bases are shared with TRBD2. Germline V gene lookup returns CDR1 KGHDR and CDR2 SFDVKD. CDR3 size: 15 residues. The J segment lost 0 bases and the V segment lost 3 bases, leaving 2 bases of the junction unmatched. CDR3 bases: TGTGCCACCAGTGATGGACTAGTGAGCACAGATACGCAGTATTTT. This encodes CATSDGLVSTDTQYF.

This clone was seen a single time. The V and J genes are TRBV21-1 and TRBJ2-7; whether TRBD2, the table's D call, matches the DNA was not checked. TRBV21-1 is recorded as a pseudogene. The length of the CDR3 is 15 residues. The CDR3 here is CANSRGDAGGVEQYF. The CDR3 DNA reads TGTGCCAACAGCAGGGGAGACGCAGGAGGAGTCGAGCAGTACTTC.

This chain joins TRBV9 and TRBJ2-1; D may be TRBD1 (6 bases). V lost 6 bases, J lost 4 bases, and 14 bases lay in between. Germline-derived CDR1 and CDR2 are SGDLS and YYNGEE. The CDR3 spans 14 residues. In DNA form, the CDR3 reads TGTGCCAGCAACTCAGGGGCCGCGTACAATGAGCAGTTCTTC. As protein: CASNSGAAYNEQFF.

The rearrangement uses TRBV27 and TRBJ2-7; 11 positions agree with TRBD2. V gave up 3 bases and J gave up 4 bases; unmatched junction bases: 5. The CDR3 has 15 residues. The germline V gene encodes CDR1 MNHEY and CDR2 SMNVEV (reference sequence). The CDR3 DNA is TGTGCCAGCAGTTTCACTAGCGGGAGTCGGTACGAGCAGTACTTC. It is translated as CASSFTSGSRYEQYF.

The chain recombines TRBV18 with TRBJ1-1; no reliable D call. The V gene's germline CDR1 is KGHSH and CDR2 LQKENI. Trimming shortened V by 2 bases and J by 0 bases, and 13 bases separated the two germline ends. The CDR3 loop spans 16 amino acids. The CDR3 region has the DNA TGTGCCAGCTCACCAAATGGGCAGAGCCTGAACACTGAAGCTTTCTTT. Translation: CASSPNGQSLNTEAFF.

Here the CDR3 reads CASGPGNSQYF. CDR3 nucleotide sequence: TGTGCCAGCGGCCCAGGGAATTCGCAGTATTTT. The gene calls are TRBV6-2 or TRBV6-3 and TRBJ2-3; D possibly corresponds to TRBD1 (5 bases). The ends were cut back, 8 bases at V and 10 bases at J, with 13 bases in the middle. Germline loops: CDR1 MNHEY, CDR2 SVGEGT. This CDR3 region has 11 residues.

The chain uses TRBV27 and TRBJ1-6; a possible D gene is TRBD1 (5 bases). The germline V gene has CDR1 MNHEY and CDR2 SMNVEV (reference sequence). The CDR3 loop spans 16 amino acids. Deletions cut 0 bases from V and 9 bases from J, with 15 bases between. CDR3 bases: TGTGCCAGCAGTTTATCGAGTGGGGGAATGAGTTCACCCCTCCACTTT. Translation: CASSLSSGGMSSPLHF.

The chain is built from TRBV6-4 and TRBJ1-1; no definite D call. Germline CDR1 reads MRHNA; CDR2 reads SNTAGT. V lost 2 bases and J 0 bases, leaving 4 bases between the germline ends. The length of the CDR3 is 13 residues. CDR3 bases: TGTGCCAGCAGTGACAGGATGAACACTGAAGCTTTCTTT. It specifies CASSDRMNTEAFF.

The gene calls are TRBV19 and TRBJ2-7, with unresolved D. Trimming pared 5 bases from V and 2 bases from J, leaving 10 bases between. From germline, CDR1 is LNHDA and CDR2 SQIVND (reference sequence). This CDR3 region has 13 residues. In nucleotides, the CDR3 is TGTGCCAGTAGTCGGCAGGATACCTACGAGCAGTACTTC. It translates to CASSRQDTYEQYF. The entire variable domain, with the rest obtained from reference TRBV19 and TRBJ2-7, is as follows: DGGITQSPKYLFRKEGQNVTLSCEQNLNHDAMYWYRQDPGQGLRLIYYSQIVNDFQKGDIAEGYSVSREKKESFPLTVTSAQKNPTAFYLCASSRQDTYEQYFGPGTRLTVT.

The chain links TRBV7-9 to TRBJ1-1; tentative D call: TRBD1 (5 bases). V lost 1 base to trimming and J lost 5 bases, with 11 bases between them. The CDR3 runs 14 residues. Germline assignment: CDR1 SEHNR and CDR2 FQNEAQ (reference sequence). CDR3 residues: CASSLVQGGTEAFF. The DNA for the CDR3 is TGTGCCAGCAGCTTAGTGCAGGGAGGGACTGAAGCTTTCTTT.

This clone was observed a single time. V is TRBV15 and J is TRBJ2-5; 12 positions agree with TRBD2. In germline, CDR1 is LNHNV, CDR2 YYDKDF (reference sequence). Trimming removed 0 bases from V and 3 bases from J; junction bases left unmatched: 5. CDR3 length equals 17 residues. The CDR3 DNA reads TGTGCCACCAGCAGAGAAGGGCTAGCGGGGGGGGAAGAGACCCAGTACTTC. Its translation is CATSREGLAGGEETQYF.

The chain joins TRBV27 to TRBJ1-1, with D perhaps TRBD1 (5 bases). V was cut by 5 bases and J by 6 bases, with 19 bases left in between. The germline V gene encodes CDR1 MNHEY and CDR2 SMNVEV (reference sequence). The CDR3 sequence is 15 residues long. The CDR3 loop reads CASSVLPGRLAEAFF. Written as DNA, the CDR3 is TGTGCCAGCAGTGTACTCCCGGGACGCCTGGCTGAAGCTTTCTTT.

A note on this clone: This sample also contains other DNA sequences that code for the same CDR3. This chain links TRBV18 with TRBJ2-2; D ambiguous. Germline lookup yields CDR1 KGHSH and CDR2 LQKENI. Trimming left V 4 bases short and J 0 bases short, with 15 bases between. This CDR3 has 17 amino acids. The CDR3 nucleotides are TGTGCCAGCTCACTTCGTGGCGGATACTCGAACACCGGGGAGCTGTTTTTT. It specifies CASSLRGGYSNTGELFF.

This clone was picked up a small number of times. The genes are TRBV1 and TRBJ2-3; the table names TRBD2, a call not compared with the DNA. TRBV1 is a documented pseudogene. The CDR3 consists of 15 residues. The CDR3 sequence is CTSSQVPPVADTQYF. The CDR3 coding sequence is TGCACCAGCAGCCAAGTCCCTCCGGTTGCAGATACGCAGTATTTT.

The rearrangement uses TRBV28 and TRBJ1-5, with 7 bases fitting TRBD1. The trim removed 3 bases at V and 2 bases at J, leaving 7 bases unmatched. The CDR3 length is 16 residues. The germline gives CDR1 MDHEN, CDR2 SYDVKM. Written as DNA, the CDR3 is TGTGCCAGCAGTTTTTCACAGGGGTTAGGCAATCAGCCCCAGCATTTT. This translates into CASSFSQGLGNQPQHF.

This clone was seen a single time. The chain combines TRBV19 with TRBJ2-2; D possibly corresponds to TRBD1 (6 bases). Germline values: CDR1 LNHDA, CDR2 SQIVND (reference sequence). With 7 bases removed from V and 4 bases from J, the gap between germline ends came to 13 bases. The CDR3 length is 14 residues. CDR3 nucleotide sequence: TGTGCCAGTACCCACGGACAGCCCACCGGGGAGCTGTTTTTT. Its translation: CASTHGQPTGELFF.

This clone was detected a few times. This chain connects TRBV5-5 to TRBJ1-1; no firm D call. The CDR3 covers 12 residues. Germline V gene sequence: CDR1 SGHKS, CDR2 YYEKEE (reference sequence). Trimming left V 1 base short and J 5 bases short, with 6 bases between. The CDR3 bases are TGTGCCAGCAGCTTGAAGGGAACTGAAGCTTTCTTT. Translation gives CASSLKGTEAFF.

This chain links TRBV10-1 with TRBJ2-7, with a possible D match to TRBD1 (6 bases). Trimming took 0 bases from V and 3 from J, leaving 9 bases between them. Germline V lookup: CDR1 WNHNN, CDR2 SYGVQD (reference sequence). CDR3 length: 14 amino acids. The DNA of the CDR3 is TGCGCCAGCAGTGAGTCGACCAGGGGCTACGAGCAGTACTTC. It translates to CASSESTRGYEQYF.

CDR3: CASSPDRDSPLHF. The CDR3 DNA reads as TGTGCCAGTAGTCCGGACCGTGATTCACCCCTCCACTTT. V and J are TRBV19 and TRBJ1-6, with D hard to call. The CDR3 extends over 13 amino acids. Germline-derived CDR1 and CDR2 are LNHDA and SQIVND (reference sequence). V was clipped by 5 bases and J by 8 bases, with 10 bases between them.

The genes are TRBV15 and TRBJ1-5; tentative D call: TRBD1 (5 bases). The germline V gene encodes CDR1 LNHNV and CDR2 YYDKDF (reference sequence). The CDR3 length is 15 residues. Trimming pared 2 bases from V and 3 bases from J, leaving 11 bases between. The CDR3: CATSRRDGPNQPQHF. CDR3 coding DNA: TGTGCCACCAGCAGAAGGGACGGACCCAATCAGCCCCAGCATTTT.

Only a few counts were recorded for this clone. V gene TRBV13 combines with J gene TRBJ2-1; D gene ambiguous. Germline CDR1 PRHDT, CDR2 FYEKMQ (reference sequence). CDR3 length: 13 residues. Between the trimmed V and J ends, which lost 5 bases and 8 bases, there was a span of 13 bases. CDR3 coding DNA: TGTGCCAGCAGCCGAGGACCTCTGGATGAGCAGTTCTTC. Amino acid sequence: CASSRGPLDEQFF.

The CDR3 reads CATSDADRHEQYF. DNA for the CDR3: TGTGCCACCAGTGACGCCGACAGGCACGAGCAGTACTTC. This sequence joins TRBV24-1 and TRBJ2-7; possible D gene TRBD1, 6 bases. The CDR3 extends over 13 amino acids. Trimming removed 4 bases from V and 5 bases from J, with 11 bases in between. The germline gives CDR1 KGHDR, CDR2 SFDVKD.

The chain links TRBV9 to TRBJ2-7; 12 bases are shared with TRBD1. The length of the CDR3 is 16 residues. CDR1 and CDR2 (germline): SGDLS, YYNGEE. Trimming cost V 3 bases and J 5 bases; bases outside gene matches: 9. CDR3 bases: TGTGCCAGCAGCGCATCTGGGGGGGACAGGGGGCACGAGCAGTACTTC. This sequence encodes CASSASGGDRGHEQYF.

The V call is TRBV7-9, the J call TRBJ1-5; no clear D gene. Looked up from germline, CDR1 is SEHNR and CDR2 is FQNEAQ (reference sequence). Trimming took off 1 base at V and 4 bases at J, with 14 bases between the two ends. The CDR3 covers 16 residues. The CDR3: CASSLGATSPNQPQHF. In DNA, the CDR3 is TGTGCCAGCAGCTTAGGGGCGACAAGCCCTAATCAGCCCCAGCATTTT.

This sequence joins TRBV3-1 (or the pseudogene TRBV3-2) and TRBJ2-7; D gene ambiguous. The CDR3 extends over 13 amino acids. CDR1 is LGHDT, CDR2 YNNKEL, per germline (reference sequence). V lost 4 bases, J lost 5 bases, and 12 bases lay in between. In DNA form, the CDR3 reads TGTGCCAGCAGCCTTGTAGGATTTGACGAGCAGTACTTC. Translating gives CASSLVGFDEQYF.

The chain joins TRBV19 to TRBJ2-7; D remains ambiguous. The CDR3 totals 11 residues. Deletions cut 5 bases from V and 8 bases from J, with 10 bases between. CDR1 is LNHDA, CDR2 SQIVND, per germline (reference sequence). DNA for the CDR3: TGTGCCAGTAGTTGGGATGGGAAGCAGTACTTC. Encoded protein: CASSWDGKQYF.

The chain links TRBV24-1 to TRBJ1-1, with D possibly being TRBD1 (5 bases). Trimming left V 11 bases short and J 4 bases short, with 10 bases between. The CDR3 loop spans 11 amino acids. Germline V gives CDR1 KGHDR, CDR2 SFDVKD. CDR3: CAIADSTEAFF. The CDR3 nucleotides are TGTGCCATCGCCGACAGCACTGAAGCTTTCTTT.